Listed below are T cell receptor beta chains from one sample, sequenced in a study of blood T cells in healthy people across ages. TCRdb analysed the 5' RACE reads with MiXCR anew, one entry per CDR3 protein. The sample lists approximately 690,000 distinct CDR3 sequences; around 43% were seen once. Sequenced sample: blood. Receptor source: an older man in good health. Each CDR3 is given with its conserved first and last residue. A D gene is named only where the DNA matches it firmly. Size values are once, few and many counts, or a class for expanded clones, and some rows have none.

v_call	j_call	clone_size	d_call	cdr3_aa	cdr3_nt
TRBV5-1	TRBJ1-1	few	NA	CASSPRGENTEAFF	TGCGCCAGCAGCCCGCGAGGGGAGAACACTGAAGCTTTCTTT
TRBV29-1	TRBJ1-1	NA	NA	CSVGGPRNTEAFF	TGCAGCGTTGGGGGACCTAGGAACACTGAAGCTTTCTTT
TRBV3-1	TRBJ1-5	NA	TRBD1	CASSRGLQPQHF	TGTGCCAGCAGCAGGGGGCTACAGCCCCAGCATTTT
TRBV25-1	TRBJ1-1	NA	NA	CASTKAARNTEAFF	TGTGCCAGCACTAAAGCCGCCCGGAACACTGAAGCTTTCTTT
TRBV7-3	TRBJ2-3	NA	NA	CASSLMGAGVSDTQYF	TGTGCCAGCAGCTTAATGGGGGCGGGAGTTTCAGATACGCAGTATTTT
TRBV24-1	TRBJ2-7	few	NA	CATSDPRTGSYEQYF	TGTGCCACCAGTGATCCCCGGACCGGCTCCTACGAGCAGTACTTC
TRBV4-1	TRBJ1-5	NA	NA	CASSQDRGQLQHF	TGCGCCAGCAGCCAAGATCGGGGCCAGCTCCAGCATTTT
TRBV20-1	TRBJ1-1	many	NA	CSANSYRLNTEAFF	TGCAGTGCGAATTCCTACAGGTTGAACACTGAAGCTTTCTTT
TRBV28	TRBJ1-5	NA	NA	CASSHRWGNQPQHF	TGTGCCAGCAGTCATCGGTGGGGCAATCAGCCCCAGCATTTT
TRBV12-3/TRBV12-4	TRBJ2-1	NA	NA	CASSIDLGPYNEQFF	TGTGCCAGCAGTATAGACTTGGGACCCTACAATGAGCAGTTCTTC
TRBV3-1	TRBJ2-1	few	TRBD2	CASSQFGTSVNNEQFF	TGTGCCAGCAGCCAATTCGGGACTAGCGTTAACAATGAGCAGTTCTTC
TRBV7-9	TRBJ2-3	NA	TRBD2	CASSLWEGGTDTQYF	TGTGCCAGCAGCTTGTGGGAGGGCGGCACAGATACGCAGTATTTT
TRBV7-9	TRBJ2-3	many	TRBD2	CASSQYMKTSWGDTQYF	TGTGCCAGCAGCCAATATATGAAGACTAGCTGGGGAGATACGCAGTATTTT
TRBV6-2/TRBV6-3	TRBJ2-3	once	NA	CANSSLMSSDTQYF	TGTGCCAACAGTTCCCTGATGTCATCAGATACGCAGTATTTT
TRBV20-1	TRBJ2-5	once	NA	CSASSSQGRKETQYF	TGCAGTGCTAGTTCAAGCCAGGGGAGGAAAGAGACCCAGTACTTC
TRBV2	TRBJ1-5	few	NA	CASSADTVNQPQHF	TGTGCCAGCAGTGCCGACACGGTAAATCAGCCCCAGCATTTT
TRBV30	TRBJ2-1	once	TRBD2	CAWSPMRGGEQFF	TGTGCCTGGAGCCCCATGCGGGGGGGTGAGCAGTTCTTC
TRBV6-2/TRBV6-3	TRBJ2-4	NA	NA	CASSPDQTLISHIQYF	TGTGCCAGCAGCCCCGATCAGACCCTCATATCACACATTCAGTACTTC
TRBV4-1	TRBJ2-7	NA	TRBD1	CASSQDRQGGLYEQYF	TGCGCCAGCAGCCAAGATAGACAGGGGGGCCTCTACGAGCAGTACTTC
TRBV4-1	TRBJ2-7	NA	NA	CASSQPSTTYLNEQYF	TGCGCCAGCAGCCAACCTAGTACCACGTACCTGAACGAGCAGTACTTC
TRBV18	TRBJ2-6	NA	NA	CASSPRDPGDAGANVLTF	TGTGCCAGCTCACCGAGGGACCCTGGGGACGCTGGGGCCAACGTCCTGACTTTC
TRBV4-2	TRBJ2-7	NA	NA	CASSQGLGARNEQYF	TGTGCCAGCAGCCAAGGTCTGGGGGCAAGAAACGAGCAGTACTTC
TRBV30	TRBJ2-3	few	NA	CAWSGGFDTDTQYF	TGTGCCTGGAGTGGGGGGTTTGACACAGATACGCAGTATTTT
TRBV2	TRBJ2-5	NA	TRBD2	CASSEGGNQETQYF	TGTGCCAGCAGTGAGGGGGGGAACCAAGAGACCCAGTACTTC
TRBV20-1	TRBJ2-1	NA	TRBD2	CSARGRRAGVVMDEQFF	TGCAGTGCTAGGGGTCGAAGGGCGGGAGTGGTTATGGATGAGCAGTTCTTC
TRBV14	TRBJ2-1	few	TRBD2	CASSQFGTSGRAAYNEQFF	TGTGCCAGCAGCCAATTTGGGACTAGCGGGAGGGCAGCCTACAATGAGCAGTTCTTC
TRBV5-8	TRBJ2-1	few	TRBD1	CASSITGQGKIEQFF	TGTGCCAGCAGCATAACGGGACAGGGGAAGATTGAGCAGTTCTTC
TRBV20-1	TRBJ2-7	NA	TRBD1	CSARADRERNNEQYF	TGCAGTGCTAGGGCGGACAGGGAACGTAACAATGAGCAGTACTTC
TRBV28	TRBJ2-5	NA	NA	CASRSPRDGQETQYF	TGTGCCAGCAGATCCCCGAGGGACGGACAAGAGACCCAGTACTTC
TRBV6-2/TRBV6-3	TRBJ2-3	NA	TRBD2	CASSDERLAGGKYF	TGTGCCAGCAGTGACGAACGACTAGCGGGGGGGAAGTATTTT
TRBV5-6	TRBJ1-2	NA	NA	CASSFSRSPYGYTF	TGTGCCAGCAGCTTCAGTCGCAGCCCTTATGGCTACACCTTC
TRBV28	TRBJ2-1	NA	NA	CASRLNAGNEQFF	TGTGCCAGCAGACTAAATGCCGGAAATGAGCAGTTCTTC
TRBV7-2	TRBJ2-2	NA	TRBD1	CACSSGTGRTGELFF	TGTGCCTGCAGCTCCGGGACAGGGCGAACCGGGGAGCTGTTTTTT
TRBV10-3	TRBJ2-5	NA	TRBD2	CAISESFISGTEQYF	TGTGCCATCAGTGAGTCGTTTATTAGCGGGACTGAGCAGTACTTC
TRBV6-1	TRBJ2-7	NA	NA	CASRDRNYEQYF	TGTGCCAGCAGGGACCGCAACTACGAGCAGTACTTC
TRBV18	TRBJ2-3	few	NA	CASSPPQRTSTDTQYF	TGTGCCAGCTCACCACCGCAGCGGACCAGCACAGATACGCAGTATTTT
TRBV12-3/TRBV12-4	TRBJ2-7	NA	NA	CASSDGQYYEQYF	TGTGCCAGCAGTGACGGACAGTACTACGAGCAGTACTTC
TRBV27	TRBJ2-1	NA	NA	CASSSWGSYNEQFF	TGTGCCAGCAGTTCTTGGGGCTCCTACAATGAGCAGTTCTTC
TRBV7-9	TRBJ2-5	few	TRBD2	CASSRTRGKEQYF	TGTGCCAGCAGCCGGACTAGGGGTAAGGAGCAGTACTTC
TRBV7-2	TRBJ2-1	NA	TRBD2	CASSLANGGVNEQFF	TGTGCCAGCAGCTTAGCGAACGGGGGGGTTAATGAGCAGTTCTTC
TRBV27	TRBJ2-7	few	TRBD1	CASSLSGTGSFYEQYF	TGTGCCAGCAGTCTCTCCGGGACAGGGTCTTTCTACGAGCAGTACTTC
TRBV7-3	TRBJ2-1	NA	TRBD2	CASSSDSGTSGYNEQFF	TGTGCCAGCAGCTCTGACTCCGGGACTAGCGGTTACAATGAGCAGTTCTTC
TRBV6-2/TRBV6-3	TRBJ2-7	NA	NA	CASSYAGSKSYEQYF	TGTGCCAGCAGTTACGCCGGGAGCAAATCCTACGAGCAGTACTTC
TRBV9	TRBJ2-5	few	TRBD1	CASSVGGDSQETQYF	TGTGCCAGCAGCGTAGGAGGGGACAGCCAAGAGACCCAGTACTTC
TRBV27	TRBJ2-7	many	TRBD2	CASSRTGTSGIKEQYF	TGTGCCAGCAGTCGGACCGGGACTAGCGGGATAAAAGAGCAGTACTTC
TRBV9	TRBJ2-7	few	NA	CASSVGGDPDEQYF	TGTGCCAGCAGCGTAGGGGGGGATCCGGACGAGCAGTACTTC
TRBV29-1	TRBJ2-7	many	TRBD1	CSVEEMGQSYEQYF	TGCAGCGTTGAAGAGATGGGACAGAGCTACGAGCAGTACTTC
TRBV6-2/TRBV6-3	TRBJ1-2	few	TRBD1	CASLGERGTADYGYTF	TGTGCCAGCTTAGGTGAGAGGGGGACAGCGGACTATGGCTACACCTTC
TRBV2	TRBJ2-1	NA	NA	CASKSQNYNEQFF	TGTGCCAGCAAGAGTCAGAATTACAATGAGCAGTTCTTC
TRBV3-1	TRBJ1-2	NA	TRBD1	CASSDRDRGGYTF	TGTGCCAGCAGCGACCGGGACAGGGGAGGCTACACCTTC
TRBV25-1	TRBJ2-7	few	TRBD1	CASSTGQGNHEQYF	TGTGCCAGCAGCACGGGACAGGGGAACCACGAGCAGTACTTC
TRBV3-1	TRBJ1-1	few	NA	CASSPRDRIMNTEAFF	TGTGCCAGCAGCCCCCGGGACCGGATTATGAACACTGAAGCTTTCTTT
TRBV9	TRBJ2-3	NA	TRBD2	CASSVDKRGPDTQYF	TGTGCCAGCAGCGTAGACAAGCGGGGCCCAGATACGCAGTATTTT
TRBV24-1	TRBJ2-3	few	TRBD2	CATSDRLAGGIPLGGTQYF	TGTGCCACCAGTGATCGACTAGCGGGAGGAATTCCGCTGGGTGGTACGCAGTATTTT